This is a list of T cell receptor beta chains from one sample in a study of cytotoxic CD8 clonotypes in ibrutinib-treated CLL. The assay was immunoSEQ multiplex PCR, and TCRdb's table has in-frame clones only and misses some. The data contain approximately 6,000 clones, 68% of them singletons. Sequences were derived from PBMCs, sampled before ibrutinib treatment. These receptors all come from a human donor with chronic lymphocytic leukemia. Both conserved end residues are part of each CDR3. A D gene is named only where the DNA matches it firmly. Only part of the rows carry a size: once, few, many, or a class if the clone is expanded.

j_call d_call clone_size v_call cdr3_nt cdr3_aa
TRBJ2-5 NA NA TRBV27 TGTGCCAGCAGTTTATCGAGGGGAAGAGAGACCCAGTACTTC CASSLSRGRETQYF
TRBJ1-1 NA NA TRBV29-1 TGCAGCGTATCGGACGGTTACACTGAAGCTTTCTTT CSVSDGYTEAFF
TRBJ2-7 NA NA TRBV5-1 TGCGCCAGCAGCTTGGCGGGAAGTGTCTACGAGCAGTACTTC CASSLAGSVYEQYF
TRBJ1-1 TRBD1 few TRBV27 TGTGCCAGCAGTTTAGCAGACCCGGGACAGGAGGTATTT CASSLADPGQEVF
TRBJ1-4 NA NA TRBV10-3 TGTGCCATCAGTGAGTCCGGACCTACTAATGAAAAACTGTTTTTT CAISESGPTNEKLFF
TRBJ2-7 NA NA TRBV27 TGTGCCACTAGACAGGGAGGAAGGTACGAGCAGTACTTC CATRQGGRYEQYF
TRBJ1-2 TRBD1 NA TRBV6-5 TGTGCCAGCAGCCGACAGGGCATGAACTATGGCTACACCTTC CASSRQGMNYGYTF
TRBJ2-7 TRBD1 once TRBV19 TGTGCCAGTAGTATACCGGGACAGAACTACGAGCAGTACTTC CASSIPGQNYEQYF
TRBJ1-4 NA NA TRBV6-6 TGTGCCAGCAGTCCCGTCCCGGGTAATGAAAAACTGTTTTTT CASSPVPGNEKLFF
TRBJ2-1 TRBD2 NA TRBV5-1 TGCGCCAGCAGCAGGGGACTAGTAGGGAATGAGCAGTTCTTC CASSRGLVGNEQFF
TRBJ1-6 NA few TRBV10-1 TGCGCCAGCAGTAGGAATTCACCCCTCCACTTT CASSRNSPLHF
TRBJ1-1 NA NA TRBV6-5 TGTGCCAGCAGTTACGGGCCTGACTCGAACACTGAAGCTTTCTTT CASSYGPDSNTEAFF
TRBJ1-1 TRBD1 NA TRBV5-1 TGCGCCAGCAGCCCTGCGACAGGGGCCACTGAAGCTTTCTTT CASSPATGATEAFF
TRBJ1-1 NA NA TRBV5-1 TGCGCCAGCAGCTTGGAGCCAAACACTGAAGCTTTCTTT CASSLEPNTEAFF
TRBJ2-6 NA NA TRBV5-1 TGCGCCAGCTATGGTTCACAAAGTCGGGCCAACGTCCTGACTTTC CASYGSQSRANVLTF
TRBJ1-5 TRBD1 NA TRBV7-9 TGTGCCAGCAGCGAAGGACAGGGTGGACAGCCCCAGCATTTT CASSEGQGGQPQHF